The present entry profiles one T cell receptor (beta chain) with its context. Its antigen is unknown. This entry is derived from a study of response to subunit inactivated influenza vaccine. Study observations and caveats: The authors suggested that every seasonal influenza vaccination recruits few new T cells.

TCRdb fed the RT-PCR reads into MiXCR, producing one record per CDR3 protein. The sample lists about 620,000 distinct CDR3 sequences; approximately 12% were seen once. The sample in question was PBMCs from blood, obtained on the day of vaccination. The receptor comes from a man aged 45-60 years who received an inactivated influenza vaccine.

CDR3 DNA: TGTGCCAGCAGTGATGGCTTCAGGCGGTTTTTT. It translates to CASSDGFRRFF. The chain employs TRBV2 and TRBJ1-4, with D hard to call. Trimming took off 3 bases at V and 16 bases at J, with 12 bases between the two ends. Per germline, CDR1 SNHLY and CDR2 FYNNEI. The CDR3 runs to 11 residues.